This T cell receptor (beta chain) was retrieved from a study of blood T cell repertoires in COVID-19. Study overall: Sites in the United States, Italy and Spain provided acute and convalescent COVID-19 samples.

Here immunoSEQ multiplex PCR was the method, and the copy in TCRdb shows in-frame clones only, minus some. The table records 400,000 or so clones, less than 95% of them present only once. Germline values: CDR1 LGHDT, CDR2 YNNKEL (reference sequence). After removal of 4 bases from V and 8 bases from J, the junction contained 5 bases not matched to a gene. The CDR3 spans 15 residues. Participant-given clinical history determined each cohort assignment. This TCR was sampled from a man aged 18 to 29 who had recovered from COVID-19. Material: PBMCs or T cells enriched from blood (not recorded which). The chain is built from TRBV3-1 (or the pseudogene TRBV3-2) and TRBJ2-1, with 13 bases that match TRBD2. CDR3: CASSRYGLAGDEQFF. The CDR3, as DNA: TGTGCCAGCAGCCGGTATGGACTAGCGGGAGATGAGCAGTTCTTC.